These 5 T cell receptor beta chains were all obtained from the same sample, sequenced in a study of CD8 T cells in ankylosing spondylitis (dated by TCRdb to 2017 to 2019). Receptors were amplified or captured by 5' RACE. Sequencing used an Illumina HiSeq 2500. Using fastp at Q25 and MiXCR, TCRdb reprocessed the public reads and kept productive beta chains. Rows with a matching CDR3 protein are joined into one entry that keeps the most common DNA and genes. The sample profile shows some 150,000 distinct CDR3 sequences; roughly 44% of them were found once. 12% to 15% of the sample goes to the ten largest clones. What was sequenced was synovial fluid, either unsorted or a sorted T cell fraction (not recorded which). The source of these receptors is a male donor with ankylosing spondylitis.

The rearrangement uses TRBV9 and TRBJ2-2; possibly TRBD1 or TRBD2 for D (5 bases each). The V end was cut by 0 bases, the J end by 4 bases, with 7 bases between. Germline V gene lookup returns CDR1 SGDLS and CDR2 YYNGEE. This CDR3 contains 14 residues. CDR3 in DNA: TGTGCCAGCAGCGTAGACGGGACCACCGGGGAGCTGTTTTTT. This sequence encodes CASSVDGTTGELFF.

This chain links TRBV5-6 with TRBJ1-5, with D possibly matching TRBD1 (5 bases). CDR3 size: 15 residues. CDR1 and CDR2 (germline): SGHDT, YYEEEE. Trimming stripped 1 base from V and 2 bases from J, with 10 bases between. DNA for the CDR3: TGTGCCAGCAGCTTGATGTTAGGGGGCAATCAGCCCCAGCATTTT. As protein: CASSLMLGGNQPQHF.

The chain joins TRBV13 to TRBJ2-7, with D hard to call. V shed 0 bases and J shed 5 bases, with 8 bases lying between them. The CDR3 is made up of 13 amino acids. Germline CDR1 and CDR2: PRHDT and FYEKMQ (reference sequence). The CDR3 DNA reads TGTGCCAGCAGCTTAGGCTACATCGACGAGCAGTACTTC. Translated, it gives CASSLGYIDEQYF.

The DNA of the CDR3 is TGCAGCGTCCCGGGACCTAAAAACATTCAGTACTTC. Protein product: CSVPGPKNIQYF. The rearrangement links TRBV29-1 to TRBJ2-4; D may correspond to TRBD1 or TRBD2 (5 bases each). This CDR3 has 12 residues. Trimming removed 6 bases from V and 4 bases from J, with 10 bases in between. The germline CDR1 and CDR2 sequences are SQVTM and ANQGSEA.

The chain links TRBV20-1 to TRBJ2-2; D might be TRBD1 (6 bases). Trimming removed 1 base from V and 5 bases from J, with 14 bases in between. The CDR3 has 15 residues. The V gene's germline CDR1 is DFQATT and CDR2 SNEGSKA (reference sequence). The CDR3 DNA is TGCAGTGCTAGAGCAGGGGTTGAAAGAACCGGGGAGCTGTTTTTT. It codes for CSARAGVERTGELFF.